This TCR beta chain comes out of a study of OX40 agonist ivuxolimab in advanced cancers. Across the study: Intravenous ivuxolimab was administered to patients every 2 weeks at 0.01 to 10 mg/kg.

Baseline, cycle 4 day 1, and cycle 7 day 1 were the blood sampling points. The table came from immunoSEQ multiplex PCR; TCRdb's copy has only in-frame clones and leaves some out. Found here are about 41,000 clones, around 81% of them singletons; the top ten hold about 2.5%. In regard to this clone: Its antigen remains unidentified.

Findings and caveats of the study: In the 0.1 to 3.0 mg/kg range, CD4+ and CD8+ blood T cells had expanded clonally by week 6. It was also the case that some nonresponders had low normalized T-cell clonal expansion.

V shed 5 bases and J shed 8 bases, with 15 bases lying between them. Per the germline V gene, CDR1 is SGHVS and CDR2 is FQNEAQ. This CDR3 comprises 13 residues. This rearrangement joins TRBV7-8 to TRBJ1-2; D is uncertain. This sample comprised CD4+ or CD8+ T cells sorted from blood, obtained in a trial of the OX40 agonist ivuxolimab. The TCR was taken from an adult with an advanced solid tumor such as melanoma, head and neck, liver or kidney cancer. Here the CDR3 reads CASSPRRASGYTF. CDR3 in DNA: TGTGCCAGCAGCCCCCGGAGGGCTTCAGGCTACACCTTC. The full variable domain, with the rest looked up from reference TRBV7-8 and TRBJ1-2, is GAGVSQSPRYKVAKRGQDVALRCDPISGHVSLFWYQQALGQGPEFLTYFQNEAQLDKSGLPSDRFFAERPEGSVSTLKIQRTQQEDSAVYLCASSPRRASGYTFGSGTRLTVV.